This record covers a single T cell receptor (beta chain). Only a few counts were recorded for this clone. What this receptor recognizes is not known. The input lacks base qualities; no much larger clone sits a single base away. Each donor gave one peripheral blood draw, averaging about 120 mL, which was collected into heparinised tubes. Naive, central memory, regulatory and stem cell-like memory CD4+ T cells were sorted on a BD FACSAria II using a panel including CD45RO, CCR7, CD25, CD127, CD95 and CD27. All sorted populations exceeded 98% purity. Right away, PBMCs were isolated by Lymphoprep density gradient centrifugation and were stained directly, with no culture step. Samples were stained and sorted in pairs, with one healthy donor and one patient per experiment, so that batch effects were minimized. Relative to germline, V is missing 11 bases and J is missing 7 bases, with 6 bases of the junction outside any gene match. The CDR1 and CDR2 encoded by the germline V gene (reference sequence) are WNHNN and SYGVQD. From cysteine to phenylalanine, the CDR3 is 12 amino acids long. Only CDR3 DNA remains: 36 bases, in frame from the first base.

This specimen comes from a study of beta chain features in type 1 diabetes (dated by TCRdb to the late 2010s). With respect to the entire study: Mean age, gender distribution, total cell number and subset yield did not differ between patients and healthy donors. A total of roughly 110 million sorted cells were examined across all samples, and the number of cells per subset was strongly correlated with RNA yield. The study compared the TCRB repertoires of sorted circulating CD4+ T cell subsets in recently diagnosed type 1 diabetes patients with those in matched healthy donors. Regulatory and stem cell-like memory subsets were isolated from only 8 patients and roughly 8 healthy donors, whereas naive and central memory subsets came from all 30 or so donors. Study-wide findings and limitations: Shorter templates might have been favored by PCR, but patient and control samples were amplified and corrected together, so both groups would have been affected equally by any skew. Fewer insertions and more nucleotide deletions at VDJ recombination sites were observed in patients with type 1 diabetes, implying thymic rearrangement abnormalities. In all four CD4+ subsets, TCRB CDR3 length was moderately but significantly shorter in type 1 diabetes patients. Only small numbers of individuals were included in the HLA sub-analyses, which left unresolved whether HLA type had any influence on TCRB rearrangement. Naive, central memory and regulatory TCRB repertoires appeared to be more similar among patients than among healthy donors. Because cDNA was sequenced instead of genomic DNA, activated cells with high expression could be over-represented, although the groups did not differ in activation or CD3 levels.

The entire isolated RNA was reverse transcribed using the High Capacity cDNA Reverse Transcription Kit, and thus expressed TCRB transcripts were sequenced. Naive, central memory and regulatory T cell samples underwent deep immunoSEQ sequencing, averaging around 3.7 million total reads per sample. After sorted cells were lysed in RLT buffer, RNA was extracted with DNase-treated RNeasy Micro or Mini kits, with the choice depending on cell number. Each cell subset was processed separately to prevent cross-contamination, with patient and healthy donor samples processed together. TCRB sequences were amplified from cDNA with the immunoSEQ multiplex PCR, producing 87-bp fragments spanning the CDR3 region. Sequencing of the amplicons was done on the Illumina HiSeq platform. The original methods were these. PCR bias was computationally corrected using synthetic template baselines, reads within Hamming distance 2 were collapsed, and singletons that could not be merged were discarded. Reads were aligned against IMGT to assign V, D and J genes, CDR3 length and insertions or deletions at six rearrangement sites. Clonotype counts were normalized to sorted cell number within each subset before computing true diversity and Gini coefficients with the tcR R package. The overlap coefficient, calculated on TCRB nucleotide sequences, was used to quantify repertoire sharing. Out-of-frame TCRB sequences from naive cells were analyzed to stand in for the pre-selection repertoire. The clones in this table, taken by TCRdb from immuneACCESS, are in-frame only. Not every clone is retained; where verified, under half of the shortfall comes from an unresolved V gene, and the cause of the rest is unknown. The V and J calls and clone size are taken from that table; D and trimming were inferred from the DNA. The sample includes 200,000 to 250,000 clones, with 9% to 10% observed a single time. The ten most abundant clones make up just under 0.035% of the sample.

This sequence uses TRBV10-1 and TRBJ2-1; 9 central bases correspond to TRBD1. This receptor was identified in a woman aged 18-29 years in good health. Sequencing was done on a sample of naive CD4+ T cells from blood. The cell subset or site label corresponds to: true naive CD4+ T cells. In nucleotide form, the sequence is TGCGCCGTGGGGACAGGGAGGAATGAGCAGTTCTTC. This is translated as CAVGTGRNEQFF.